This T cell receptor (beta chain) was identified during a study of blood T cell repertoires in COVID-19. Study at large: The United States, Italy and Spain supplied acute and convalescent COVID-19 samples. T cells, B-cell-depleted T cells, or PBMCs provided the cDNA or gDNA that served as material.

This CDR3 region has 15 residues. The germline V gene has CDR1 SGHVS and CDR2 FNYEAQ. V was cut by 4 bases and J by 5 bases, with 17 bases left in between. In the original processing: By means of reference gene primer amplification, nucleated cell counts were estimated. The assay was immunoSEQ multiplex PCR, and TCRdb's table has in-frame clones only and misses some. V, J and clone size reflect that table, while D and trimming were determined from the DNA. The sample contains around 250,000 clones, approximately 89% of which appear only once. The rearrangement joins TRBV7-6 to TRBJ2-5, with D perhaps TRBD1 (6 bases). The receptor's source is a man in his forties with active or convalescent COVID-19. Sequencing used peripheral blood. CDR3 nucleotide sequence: TGTGCCAGCAGCTCAAAGCAGGGGAGTGCGGAGACCCAGTACTTC. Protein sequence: CASSSKQGSAETQYF.